The rows below give T cell receptor beta chains drawn from one sample of a study of cytomegalovirus exposure and HLA in healthy donors. Some clones are missing from TCRdb's copy, which holds only in-frame ones; the method was immunoSEQ multiplex PCR. Of 150,000 to 200,000 clones in the sample, over 60% were seen once. Material for sequencing was PBMCs. Every receptor here comes from a woman aged 30 to 39 in good health and CMV-seronegative. The CDR3 runs from the conserved cysteine through the conserved F or W. A D gene is named only where the DNA matches it firmly. Clone size is stated in some rows and not others, as once, few, many or a class when expanded.

clone_size d_call j_call v_call cdr3_length cdr3_aa cdr3_nt
. . TRBJ1-2 TRBV20-1 11 CSPYLGGGYTF TGCAGTCCCTATTTGGGGGGTGGCTACACCTTC
. . TRBJ1-2 TRBV6-5 15 CASSYGRPPNYGYTF TGTGCCAGCAGTTACGGGAGGCCTCCTAACTATGGCTACACCTTC
. . TRBJ1-2 TRBV6-5 14 CASSSSRSVYGYTF TGTGCCAGCAGTTCCTCCCGGTCGGTCTATGGCTACACCTTC
. TRBD1 TRBJ1-1 TRBV7-9 14 CASSDDRGDTEAFF TGTGCCAGCAGCGACGACAGGGGGGACACTGAAGCTTTCTTT
. TRBD1 TRBJ2-7 TRBV25-1 17 CASSEYSTGFATYEQYF TGTGCCAGCAGTGAGTATTCGACAGGGTTTGCGACCTACGAGCAGTACTTC
. . TRBJ2-7 TRBV28 14 CASSLVSRVGEQYF TGTGCCAGCAGTTTGGTCAGCAGGGTCGGCGAGCAGTACTTC
. TRBD2 TRBJ2-2 TRBV5-4 18 CASSLGASGGAGTGELFF TGTGCCAGCAGCTTGGGGGCTAGCGGGGGGGCCGGCACCGGGGAGCTGTTTTTT
. TRBD2 TRBJ2-1 TRBV9 16 CASSVGLAGDYNEQFF TGTGCCAGCAGCGTCGGTTTAGCGGGGGACTACAATGAGCAGTTCTTC
. . TRBJ2-7 TRBV10-3 13 CATPDGTDGEQYF TGTGCCACCCCGGACGGGACTGACGGGGAGCAGTACTTC
. . TRBJ2-1 TRBV7-9 15 CASSKQLTVYNEQFF TGTGCCAGCAGCAAACAACTCACAGTATACAATGAGCAGTTCTTC
. . TRBJ2-1 TRBV29-1 12 CSVTTWTGIPFF TGCAGCGTAACTACGTGGACCGGGATCCCGTTCTTC
once TRBD2 TRBJ2-1 TRBV5-6 17 CASSLSKSGGALGEQFF TGTGCCAGCAGCCTCAGCAAAAGCGGGGGGGCCCTTGGTGAGCAGTTCTTC
. . TRBJ1-1 TRBV11-2 13 CASSLGPLTEAFF TGTGCCAGCAGCTTAGGTCCTTTAACTGAAGCTTTCTTT
. TRBD1 TRBJ2-1 TRBV6-5 15 CASSWRQGVYNEQFF TGTGCCAGCAGTTGGAGACAGGGGGTATACAATGAGCAGTTCTTC
. . TRBJ2-7 TRBV15 14 CATSREQGIHEQYF TGTGCCACCAGCAGAGAACAGGGTATCCACGAGCAGTACTTC
. TRBD2 TRBJ2-7 TRBV5-1 15 CASSQGTSETYEQYF TGCGCCAGCAGCCAAGGGACTAGCGAGACCTACGAGCAGTACTTC
. . TRBJ1-5 TRBV27 15 CASRMWALSNQPQHF TGTGCCAGCAGAATGTGGGCCCTTAGCAATCAGCCCCAGCATTTT
. . TRBJ2-7 TRBV10-3 15 CAISESVDNSYEQYF TGTGCCATCAGTGAGTCGGTAGACAACTCCTACGAGCAGTACTTC
. . TRBJ1-6 TRBV7-9 14 CASSFGRGYSPLHF TGTGCCAGCAGCTTCGGCCGGGGATACTCACCCCTCCACTTT
once . TRBJ1-2 TRBV30 12 CAWGPLQGTHTF TGTGCCTGGGGCCCTTTACAGGGTACCCACACCTTC